Below, 13 T cell receptor beta chains from the same sample are listed, as sequenced in a study of T cells in women clearing cervical HPV infection (dated by TCRdb to the late 2010s). The method was the immunoSEQ multiplex PCR assay. TCRdb took over this immuneACCESS table, retaining in-frame rearrangements with V and J assigned. Such tables are incomplete; in checked studies, under half of the missing clones stem from an unresolved V gene, and the remainder is unexplained. This sample's listing comprises tens of thousands of clones. Less than 9% of the sample is taken by the ten largest. The material sequenced was blood buffy coat. The receptors stem from a woman between 18 and 75 years old with a cervical HPV16 infection that either progressed to CIN3+ or cleared (not recorded which).

On this clone: The CDR3 is cut off 3 residues early in the read; its end comes from the germline J gene. The chain has TRBV5-4 and TRBJ1-2; the match to TRBD1 covers 9 bases. The J segment lost 7 bases and the V segment lost 2 bases, leaving 12 bases of the junction unmatched. The CDR3 is 16 residues long. CDR1 and CDR2 (germline): SGHNT, YYREEE (reference sequence). The covered CDR3 bases are TGTGCCAGCAGCTTTCGAGACAGGGGGACCCTCGGTGGC. Amino acid sequence: CASSFRDRGTLGG. The entire CDR3 is CASSFRDRGTLGGYTF.

In the case of this clone: The sequence runs out 3 residues before the end of the CDR3; the remainder is reconstructed from the germline J gene. This chain joins TRBV20-1 and TRBJ2-6, with D possibly matching TRBD1 (5 bases). The germline V gene encodes CDR1 DFQATT and CDR2 SNEGSKA (reference sequence). The CDR3 has 14 residues. The V end lost 5 bases, the J end lost 1 base, and 9 bases lay between the germline ends. The CDR3 spells CSAVQGSGANVLTF. The part of the CDR3 DNA that was read is TGCAGTGCTGTTCAGGGTTCTGGGGCCAACGTC.

Remarks on this clone: The read ends 3 residues before the CDR3 terminus; that terminus is restored from the germline J gene. The chain recombines TRBV5-1 with TRBJ1-4; D ambiguous. The CDR3 is 13 amino acids. Deletions cut 0 bases from V and 2 bases from J, with 2 bases between. Germline V gene lookup returns CDR1 SGHRS and CDR2 YFSETQ. Partial CDR3 DNA: TGCGCCAGCAGCTTGGCGACTAATGAAAAA. This translates into CASSLATNEK. The CDR3, in full, reads CASSLATNEKLFF.

For this clone: The read falls 3 residues short of the CDR3 end, and the missing part is taken from the germline J gene. This chain uses TRBV9 with TRBJ1-6, with 7 bases fitting TRBD1. Per the germline V gene, CDR1 is SGDLS and CDR2 is YYNGEE. V shed 4 bases, J shed 7 bases, and the junction held 11 bases outside the gene matches. The CDR3 consists of 16 residues. This chain's CDR3 is CASSTGQVARNSPLHF. CDR3 DNA (partial): TGTGCCAGCAGCACCGGACAGGTCGCGCGGAATTCACCC.

A remark on this clone: With the read ending 3 residues before the CDR3 end, the germline J gene is used to fill in that end. The chain is built from TRBV5-4 and TRBJ2-3; 10 bases map to TRBD2. The junction had 6 bases not matched to a gene; V was cut back by 3 bases and J by 5 bases. CDR1 and CDR2 from the germline V gene are SGHNT and YYREEE (reference sequence). The length of the CDR3 is 15 residues. CDR3: CASSSAGGREDTQYF. CDR3 DNA, as far as it was read: TGTGCCAGCAGCTCAGCGGGGGGGCGTGAAGATACG.

Comment on this clone: Read sequence stops 3 residues before the CDR3 end, and the germline J gene provides the missing end. The rearrangement links TRBV2 to TRBJ1-2, with 7 bases aligning to TRBD1. CDR1 is SNHLY and CDR2 is FYNNEI in the germline V gene. The CDR3 has 12 amino acids. The CDR3 sequence: CASFAGTDTYTF. The part of the CDR3 DNA that was read is TGTGCCAGCTTTGCGGGGACAGATACC.

On this clone itself: The read is 3 residues too short to cover the CDR3 end, so that end is filled in from the germline J gene. This chain joins TRBV18 and TRBJ1-1, with 7 bases aligning to TRBD1. V was pared by 3 bases and J by 4 bases, with 8 bases of the junction left unmatched. The CDR3 consists of 15 residues. Germline CDR1 KGHSH, CDR2 LQKENI. The CDR3 spells CASSPPGQKRTEAFF. The covered CDR3 bases are TGTGCCAGCTCACCCCCGGGACAGAAACGCACTGAA.

Note on this clone: The read is 3 residues too short to cover the CDR3 end, so that end is filled in from the germline J gene. The V and J genes are TRBV4-1 and TRBJ1-2; 8 bases are shared with TRBD1. Germline V gene sequence: CDR1 MGHRA, CDR2 YSYEKL. Losses at the gene ends were 5 bases for V and 4 bases for J; bases not matched to a gene: 3. The CDR3 sequence is 13 residues long. The sequenced CDR3 bases are TGCGCCAGCAGCTCGGGACAGGCCTATGGC. It yields the protein CASSSGQAYG. The entire CDR3 protein reads CASSSGQAYGYTF.

Comments on this clone: The junction departs from the called germline gene at one end, perhaps through a read error. The sequenced fragment ends 3 residues before the CDR3 boundary, so the rest is inferred from the germline J gene. The V call is TRBV7-7, the J call TRBJ2-5, with D maybe TRBD1 (6 bases). The germline V gene has CDR1 SSHAT and CDR2 FNYEAQ (reference sequence). The CDR3 runs 17 residues. CDR3 bases read: TGTGCTAGCAGCTTAGCGCTAGACACAGGGATGGGAGAGACC. This codes for CASSLALDTGMGET. The entire CDR3 reads CASSLALDTGMGETQYF.

On this clone: The read ends 3 residues before the CDR3 terminus; that terminus is restored from the germline J gene. The chain is built from TRBV2 and TRBJ2-3; 8 bases agree with TRBD2. Germline loops: CDR1 SNHLY, CDR2 FYNNEI. The CDR3 sequence is 15 residues long. The part of the CDR3 DNA that was read is TGTGCCAGCAGTGAAGCGGCGGGGGGTGTAGAGACG. Its translation: CASSEAAGGVET. The whole CDR3 is CASSEAAGGVETQYF. The full variable domain, in which reference TRBV2 and TRBJ2-3 provide the parts outside the CDR3, is EPEVTQTPSHQVTQMGQEVILRCVPISNHLYFYWYRQILGQKVEFLVSFYNNEISEKSEIFDDQFSVERPDGSNFTLKIRSTKLEDSAMYFCASSEAAGGVETQYFGPGTRLTVL.

Regarding this clone: The read ends 3 residues shy of where the CDR3 ends; the end is completed using the germline J gene. The chain uses TRBV30 and TRBJ2-4; no clear D. This CDR3 is built from 10 residues. Germline V lookup: CDR1 GTSNPN, CDR2 SVGIG (reference sequence). The chain's CDR3 is CAWSVSTQYF. CDR3 DNA, as far as it was read: TGTGCCTGGAGTGTCAGTACT.

In the case of this clone: The DNA ends 3 residues before the CDR3 does, and the rest of the CDR3 is filled in from the germline J gene. The gene calls are TRBV30 and TRBJ2-7; tentatively, D is TRBD1 (5 bases). Deletions cut 4 bases from V and 1 base from J, with 8 bases between. Germline CDR1 GTSNPN, CDR2 SVGIG (reference sequence). The CDR3 totals 12 residues. Partial CDR3 DNA: TGTGCCTGGAAAGACAGTTCCTACGAG. Residues: CAWKDSSYE. The full CDR3 is CAWKDSSYEQYF.

As regards this clone: The read is 3 residues too short to cover the CDR3 end, so that end is filled in from the germline J gene. This chain connects TRBV14 to TRBJ2-3, with 12 bases that match TRBD2. The CDR3 spans 17 residues. Germline V gene sequence: CDR1 SGHDN, CDR2 FVKESK. V was pared by 4 bases and J by 4 bases, with 9 bases of the junction left unmatched. The sequenced part of the CDR3 DNA is TGTGCCAGCAGCCGCGGAAAGAGGACTAGCGGGGCAGATACG. The encoded protein is CASSRGKRTSGADT. The complete CDR3 protein is CASSRGKRTSGADTQYF.